Listed here are 25 T cell receptor beta chains from one sample, sequenced in a study of T cell changes during pregnancy in multiple sclerosis. Libraries were prepared by immunoSEQ multiplex PCR; TCRdb keeps only in-frame clonotypes and omits some of them. The sample yields about 38,000 clones, roughly 89% seen once. Here the sequenced sample was CD4+ T cells from peripheral blood mononuclear cells, taken in the second trimester of pregnancy. These TCRs come from a female donor with multiple sclerosis, enrolled in a pregnancy study.

This chain links TRBV12-5 with TRBJ2-2; 14 bases map to TRBD2. CDR1 and CDR2 from the germline V gene are LGHNT and FRNRAP. This CDR3 region has 22 residues. V was pared by 0 bases and J by 7 bases, with 19 bases of the junction left unmatched. CDR3 residues: CASGLVTRQLGLAGDSDGELFF. Here the CDR3 DNA reads TGTGCTAGTGGTTTGGTAACGCGACAATTGGGACTAGCGGGAGATAGTGACGGGGAGCTGTTTTTT.

The gene calls are TRBV25-1 and TRBJ1-1, with D hard to call. Trimming cost V 4 bases and J 3 bases, with 12 bases left between them. The V gene's germline CDR1 is MGHDK and CDR2 SYGVNS. This CDR3 spans 14 amino acids. The CDR3 sequence: CASSGGSVYTEAFF. The CDR3 nucleotides read TGTGCCAGCAGTGGAGGGTCGGTATACACTGAAGCTTTCTTT.

The chain has TRBV5-1 and TRBJ2-7; 8 bases are shared with TRBD1. Germline lookup yields CDR1 SGHRS and CDR2 YFSETQ. This CDR3 contains 15 residues. The ends lost 0 bases at V and 6 bases at J; junction bases unmatched: 8. Written as DNA, the CDR3 is TGCGCCAGCAGCTTGGATGGCAGGGGGCGCGGCGAGCAGTACTTC. It yields the protein CASSLDGRGRGEQYF.

The V call is TRBV27, the J call TRBJ2-1, with 14 bases fitting TRBD2. CDR3 size: 17 residues. The germline V gene has CDR1 MNHEY and CDR2 SMNVEV (reference sequence). With 5 bases clipped from V and 10 bases from J, the junction kept 13 bases outside the gene matches. This chain's CDR3 is CASSPTGLAGVYWEQFF. CDR3 bases: TGTGCCAGCAGTCCAACGGGACTAGCGGGAGTCTATTGGGAGCAGTTCTTC.

In its sample, this clone was seen once. The chain carries TRBV19 and TRBJ2-7; 12 positions agree with TRBD2. In germline, CDR1 is LNHDA, CDR2 SQIVND (reference sequence). V lost 5 bases, J lost 1 base, and 3 bases stayed unmatched. The CDR3 has 15 residues. The CDR3, as DNA: TGTGCCAGTAGTCGGCTAGCGGGAGGGTCCTACGAGCAGTACTTC. It yields the protein CASSRLAGGSYEQYF.

Details on this clone: At one of its ends the junction is not consistent with the germline gene, which may arise from a read error. The rearrangement links TRBV7-7 to TRBJ2-7; the D gene is possibly TRBD2 (6 bases). This CDR3 has 13 amino acids. Germline values: CDR1 SSHAT, CDR2 FNYEAQ (reference sequence). CDR3 loop: CASSTGVSYEQYF. The CDR3 coding sequence is TGTGCTAGCAGCACGGGAGTCTCCTACGAGCAGTACTTC.

The rearrangement uses TRBV4-2 and TRBJ2-2; TRBD2 matches at 8 bases. Germline trimming cut 8 bases from V and 0 bases from J; bases unmatched to any gene: 5. Germline V CDR1 and CDR2: LGHNA, YNFKEQ. CDR3 size: 15 residues. The CDR3 coding sequence is TGTGCCAGCGGACGGACTAGCCCGAACACCGGGGAGCTGTTTTTT. This sequence encodes CASGRTSPNTGELFF.

The genes are TRBV9 and TRBJ2-7, with 8 bases that match TRBD2. Germline CDR1 and CDR2: SGDLS and YYNGEE. CDR3 length equals 17 residues. V lost 0 bases, J lost 3 bases, and 11 bases stayed unmatched. CDR3 protein: CASSVGWTSRHRYEQYF. CDR3 DNA sequence: TGTGCCAGCAGCGTAGGGTGGACTAGCAGGCATCGCTACGAGCAGTACTTC.

The rearrangement joins TRBV7-2 to TRBJ2-4, with a tentative D call TRBD1 (5 bases). The ends were cut back, 8 bases at V and 1 base at J, with 12 bases in the middle. CDR3 size: 14 residues. Looked up from germline, CDR1 is SGHTA and CDR2 is FQGNSA. The DNA of the CDR3 is TGTGCCAGCGCCCCGCCAGGGGCCAAAAACATTCAGTACTTC. It is translated as CASAPPGAKNIQYF.

This clone was found a few times. The chain joins TRBV6-5 to TRBJ1-2, with a tentative D call TRBD1 (6 bases). Germline V gene data show CDR1 as MNHEY and CDR2 as SVGAGI. CDR3 length: 13 residues. Trimming cost V 5 bases and J 4 bases, with 11 bases left between them. CDR3 sequence reads: CASSTGWAYGYTF. CDR3 sequence (DNA): TGTGCCAGCAGTACAGGGTGGGCCTATGGCTACACCTTC.

This clone has only a few counts. This chain joins TRBV7-2 and TRBJ2-7; D possibly corresponds to TRBD1 (6 bases). Per the germline V gene, CDR1 is SGHTA and CDR2 is FQGNSA. This CDR3 spans 15 amino acids. V shed 6 bases and J shed 5 bases, with 20 bases lying between them. The CDR3, as DNA: TGTGCCAGCAGTCCTCCAGGGGCGGCCCCCCACGAGCAGTACTTC. Translating gives CASSPPGAAPHEQYF.

The chain has TRBV11-3 and TRBJ2-7; 14 bases align to TRBD2. Germline values: CDR1 SGHNT, CDR2 YENEEA. V lost 5 bases and J lost 3; bases outside the gene matches: 6. This CDR3 has 16 residues. CDR3 DNA sequence: TGTGCCAGCAGCCCAAAGGGGACTAGCGGGAGCTACGAGCAGTACTTC. Amino acids: CASSPKGTSGSYEQYF.

The chain links TRBV29-1 to TRBJ2-7; D is perhaps TRBD2 (5 bases). V was shortened by 5 bases and J by 7 bases, with 18 bases between the two germline ends. The V gene's germline CDR1 is SQVTM and CDR2 ANQGSEA. The CDR3 sequence is 13 residues long. The CDR3 region is CSVQSRVGVEQYF. The CDR3 region has the DNA TGCAGCGTTCAGTCCCGAGTCGGGGTGGAGCAGTACTTC.

Comment on this clone: A read error is likely, as this CDR3 ends without the conserved phenylalanine or tryptophan. The DNA is left out, because the CDR3 cannot be placed on it with certainty; the CDR3 is given as TCRdb lists it. The genes are TRBV28 and TRBJ2-7; TRBD2 is the table's D call, not checked against the DNA. Termini included, the CDR3 measures 13 amino acids. Germline V gene sequence: CDR1 MDHEN, CDR2 SYDVKM. The CDR3 sequence: CASSPSGDSPPSI.

This chain connects TRBV5-5 to TRBJ2-3; 8 nucleotides match TRBD1. Germline V lookup: CDR1 SGHKS, CDR2 YYEKEE (reference sequence). The CDR3 is made up of 14 amino acids. V gave up 5 bases and J gave up 3 bases; unmatched junction bases: 5. The CDR3 region is CASRPDRVTDTQYF. CDR3 sequence (DNA): TGTGCCAGCAGGCCGGACAGGGTAACAGATACGCAGTATTTT.

The chain carries TRBV19 and TRBJ2-3, with 10 nucleotides matching TRBD2. Germline V lookup: CDR1 LNHDA, CDR2 SQIVND (reference sequence). The CDR3 sequence is 15 residues long. Losses at the gene ends were 5 bases for V and 4 bases for J; bases not matched to a gene: 6. CDR3 nucleotides: TGTGCCAGTAGTTACCCTAGCGGGAGCTCAGATACGCAGTATTTT. Amino acid sequence: CASSYPSGSSDTQYF.

This sequence joins TRBV2 and TRBJ2-7; 10 nucleotides agree with TRBD1. The ends lost 6 bases at V and 3 bases at J; junction bases unmatched: 8. In germline, CDR1 is SNHLY, CDR2 FYNNEI. The CDR3 covers 15 residues. CDR3: CASRAGTGENYEQYF. The CDR3 DNA reads TGTGCCAGCAGAGCCGGGACAGGGGAAAACTACGAGCAGTACTTC.

The chain links TRBV9 to TRBJ2-6; 8 bases agree with TRBD1. Germline assignment: CDR1 SGDLS and CDR2 YYNGEE. The CDR3 consists of 17 residues. V gave up 3 bases and J gave up 2 bases; unmatched junction bases: 7. The CDR3 region is CASSATGDRAGANVLTF. Here the CDR3 DNA reads TGTGCCAGCAGCGCGACAGGGGACCGTGCTGGGGCCAACGTCCTGACTTTC.

This rearrangement joins TRBV27 to TRBJ2-7; 7 bases match TRBD1. This CDR3 comprises 15 residues. The germline V gene encodes CDR1 MNHEY and CDR2 SMNVEV (reference sequence). The J segment lost 2 bases and the V segment lost 6 bases, leaving 10 bases of the junction unmatched. CDR3 in amino acids: CASREGTVPPYEQYF. The CDR3 DNA is TGTGCCAGCAGGGAAGGGACAGTCCCCCCCTACGAGCAGTACTTC.

V and J are TRBV29-1 and TRBJ2-2; D is uncertain. Between the trimmed V and J ends, which lost 6 bases and 0 bases, there was a span of 14 bases. The CDR3 loop spans 15 amino acids. Looked up from germline, CDR1 is SQVTM and CDR2 is ANQGSEA. This CDR3 is CSVKPEFTNTGELFF. In nucleotides, the CDR3 is TGCAGCGTAAAGCCCGAATTTACGAACACCGGGGAGCTGTTTTTT.

V usage is TRBV29-1 and J usage is TRBJ2-1; a weak D match, TRBD2 (6 bases). V lost 8 bases to trimming and J lost 0 bases, with 14 bases between them. This CDR3 has 14 amino acids. Germline lookup yields CDR1 SQVTM and CDR2 ANQGSEA. The chain's CDR3 is CSTQRASSYNEQFF. The CDR3 nucleotides are TGCAGCACCCAGCGGGCGAGCTCCTACAATGAGCAGTTCTTC.

This rearrangement joins TRBV19 to TRBJ2-5; 9 bases map to TRBD1. The V gene's germline CDR1 is LNHDA and CDR2 SQIVND (reference sequence). This CDR3 is 14 amino acids long. V shed 6 bases, J shed 5 bases, and the junction held 7 bases outside the gene matches. CDR3 coding DNA: TGTGCCAGTAGGCGAACAGGGGGCGGTGAGACCCAGTACTTC. Its translation: CASRRTGGGETQYF.

The chain employs TRBV2 and TRBJ2-7; no reliable D call. The CDR3 has 13 residues. Germline CDR1 reads SNHLY; CDR2 reads FYNNEI. The V end was cut by 1 base, the J end by 0 bases, with 4 bases between. For the CDR3, the DNA is TGTGCCAGCAGTGAAGTCCACTCCTACGAGCAGTACTTC. Residues: CASSEVHSYEQYF.

The chain recombines TRBV4-2 with TRBJ2-7; D possibly corresponds to TRBD2 (5 bases). This CDR3 comprises 17 residues. Looked up from germline, CDR1 is LGHNA and CDR2 is YNFKEQ. The V and J ends lost 0 bases and 0 bases respectively, with 15 bases between them. CDR3 DNA: TGTGCCAGCAGCCAAGATGTGGGAACGGGGAGCTCCTACGAGCAGTACTTC. Its protein is CASSQDVGTGSSYEQYF.

The chain is built from TRBV2 and TRBJ2-1; TRBD2 matches 10 bases. CDR1 is SNHLY, CDR2 FYNNEI, per germline. After removal of 4 bases from V and 5 bases from J, the junction contained 5 bases not matched to a gene. This CDR3 region has 15 residues. CDR3 sequence (DNA): TGTGCCAGCAGTGCTAGGACTAGCGGTAACAATGAGCAGTTCTTC. Translation gives CASSARTSGNNEQFF. Full variable domain (outside the CDR3, taken from reference TRBV2 and TRBJ2-1): EPEVTQTPSHQVTQMGQEVILRCVPISNHLYFYWYRQILGQKVEFLVSFYNNEISEKSEIFDDQFSVERPDGSNFTLKIRSTKLEDSAMYFCASSARTSGNNEQFFGPGTRLTVL.